Listed below are T cell receptor beta chains from one sample, sequenced in a study of T-cell memory formation after mild COVID-19. MiXCR, applied by TCRdb to the 5' RACE reads, yields one record per CDR3 protein. The sample yields fewer than 250,000 distinct CDR3 sequences, around 25% seen once. Source material: PBMCs or a T cell subset sorted from them (not recorded which). The receptors shown here come from an adult woman who had mild COVID-19 (a few samples of this study predate the infection). Cell type and time point are not known. The CDR3 runs from the conserved cysteine through the conserved F or W. Each record gives: J gene, clone size, V gene, D gene, CDR3 DNA, CDR3 protein. The D gene is left open where the match is weak. The size field is filled for only some rows; it gives once, few, many or a size class.

TRBJ2-5	-	TRBV25-1	-	TGTGCCAGCAGTGAATCCTATAGGGTTCGAGAGACCCAGTACTTC	CASSESYRVRETQYF
TRBJ2-7	few	TRBV4-3	TRBD1	TGCGCCAGCAGCCAACAGGGGGCAGGGAACGAGCAGTACTTC	CASSQQGAGNEQYF
TRBJ2-2	-	TRBV20-1	TRBD1	TGCAGTGCCACACAGGGGGCGTCGTTTAACGGGGAGCTGTTTTTT	CSATQGASFNGELFF
TRBJ2-7	-	TRBV9	TRBD1	TGTGCCAGCAGCGTAGAAACAGGGGCTAGCGAGCAGTACTTC	CASSVETGASEQYF
TRBJ2-1	once	TRBV7-3	-	TGTGCCAGCAGCCCACTCCCCCCGGACTTGTACAATGAGCAGTTCTTC	CASSPLPPDLYNEQFF
TRBJ2-2	few	TRBV5-1	TRBD1	TGCGCCAGCAGCTTGGCAGGGGGTGGCACCGGGGAGCTGTTTTTT	CASSLAGGGTGELFF
TRBJ2-7	once	TRBV12-5	-	TGTGCTAGTGGTTTGAACAGACTCTACGAGCAGTACTTC	CASGLNRLYEQYF
TRBJ2-5	-	TRBV7-6	TRBD2	TGTGCCAGCAGCTTAGGGATCGGCGGGAGACGGGAGACCCAGTACTTC	CASSLGIGGRRETQYF
TRBJ2-3	-	TRBV7-2	TRBD2	TGTGCCAGCAGCTTAGTCGGGACTAGCGGCACAGATACGCAGTATTTT	CASSLVGTSGTDTQYF
TRBJ2-7	few	TRBV27	-	TGTGCCAGCAGTTTATCAGGGTACTCCTACGAGCAGTACTTC	CASSLSGYSYEQYF
TRBJ2-1	-	TRBV6-1	TRBD2	TGTGCCAGCATTGCTAGCGGGGGGGCTATGGGTGAGCAGTTCTTC	CASIASGGAMGEQFF
TRBJ1-1	few	TRBV6-1	-	TGTGCCAGCAGTGGTCCTACTCAGGGTCGCCGGAACACTGAAGCTTTCTTT	CASSGPTQGRRNTEAFF
TRBJ1-2	few	TRBV2	-	TGTGCCAGCAGGAGGGGAGAGACCTATGGCTACACCTTC	CASRRGETYGYTF
TRBJ1-5	-	TRBV28	-	TGTGCCAGCAGTTCCGGCCTTACTCAGCCCCAGCATTTT	CASSSGLTQPQHF
TRBJ1-1	few	TRBV27	-	TGTGCCAGCGGACGGGTGAACACTGAAGCTTTCTTT	CASGRVNTEAFF
TRBJ1-6	few	TRBV15	-	TGTGCCACCAGCAGGTCAAGCTCCTATAATTCACCCCTCCACTTT	CATSRSSSYNSPLHF
TRBJ2-5	-	TRBV12-3/TRBV12-4	TRBD1	TGTGCCAGCAGTCCCGGGACAGGGGAATTGACCCAGTACTTC	CASSPGTGELTQYF
TRBJ2-1	few	TRBV6-2/TRBV6-3	TRBD2	TGTGCCGGCCAGATGGCGGGAGGGCCCCTCAATGAGCAGTTCTTC	CAGQMAGGPLNEQFF
TRBJ2-1	few	TRBV2	TRBD1	TGTGCCAGCAGTGCTTCCAGGGGGCGCGGTGAGCAGTTCTTC	CASSASRGRGEQFF
TRBJ2-2	-	TRBV13	TRBD2	TGTGCCAGCAGCCTGGGACTAGCGGGGGTCACCGGGGAGCTGTTTTTT	CASSLGLAGVTGELFF
TRBJ2-7	few	TRBV7-9	-	TGTGCCAGCAGTGCCGTGGGGGCGTTAAGAGAGCAGTACTTC	CASSAVGALREQYF
TRBJ2-7	few	TRBV7-2	-	TGTGCCAGCAGCCCGCCCGGTGTAGTCTTCTCCTACGAGCAGTACTTC	CASSPPGVVFSYEQYF
TRBJ2-7	-	TRBV12-3/TRBV12-4	-	TGTGCCAGCAGTTCCCCAAGAAAAGGACAGTACGAGCAGTACTTC	CASSSPRKGQYEQYF
TRBJ1-5	few	TRBV5-5	-	TGTGCCAGCAGCTTGTGGCAGGGTATCGATCAGCCCCAGCATTTT	CASSLWQGIDQPQHF
TRBJ2-3	-	TRBV20-1	-	TGCAGTGCTAGTACCTCCTGGTCCACAGATACGCAGTATTTT	CSASTSWSTDTQYF
TRBJ1-3	-	TRBV9	-	TGTGCCAGCAGCGTAGTTCCGGGCCACACTTCTGGAAACACCATATATTTT	CASSVVPGHTSGNTIYF
TRBJ2-2	-	TRBV18	TRBD1	TGTGCCAGCTCACCCGGGACAGGGGGTATCGGCGGGGAGCTGTTTTTT	CASSPGTGGIGGELFF
TRBJ1-1	few	TRBV7-9	-	TGTGCCAGCAGCTTAGGCGACCGACTGAACACTGAAGCTTTCTTT	CASSLGDRLNTEAFF
TRBJ1-1	-	TRBV5-6	-	TGTGCCAGCAGCTCCTCGGACACGAACACTGAAGCTTTCTTT	CASSSSDTNTEAFF
TRBJ1-5	-	TRBV12-3/TRBV12-4	-	TGTGCCAGCACCAGGGATCTCGATCAGCCCCAGCATTTT	CASTRDLDQPQHF
TRBJ2-7	-	TRBV7-7	-	TGTGCTAGCAGCCAAGGGATGGGCGAGCAGTACTTC	CASSQGMGEQYF
TRBJ2-4	few	TRBV7-9	-	TGTGCCAGCAGCCTCGGGACCACCAAAAACATTCAGTACTTC	CASSLGTTKNIQYF
TRBJ2-5	-	TRBV9	TRBD1	TGTGCCAGCAGCGTCTCGACAGGGGGCGATGAGACCCAGTACTTC	CASSVSTGGDETQYF
TRBJ1-5	-	TRBV6-6	-	TGTGCCAGCAGTTACGAATACCCCATAGATTATAGCAATCAGCCCCAGCATTTT	CASSYEYPIDYSNQPQHF
TRBJ1-2	few	TRBV3-2	-	TGTGCCAGCAGCCAACCCCCTGGGGGGCAGGACTATGGCTACACCTTC	CASSQPPGGQDYGYTF
TRBJ2-7	-	TRBV11-2	-	TGTGCCAGCAGCCCCACGATGGGGCAGTACTTC	CASSPTMGQYF
TRBJ1-5	-	TRBV19	TRBD1	TGTGCCAGTAGTGCAACACAGGGGGCGCGGGCCCGTCAGCCCCAGCATTTT	CASSATQGARARQPQHF
TRBJ2-7	-	TRBV29-1	-	TGCAGCGTTGGGGGGGGCTCGGCCTCCATGTACGAGCAGTACTTC	CSVGGGSASMYEQYF
TRBJ2-7	-	TRBV6-1	TRBD1	TGTGCCAGCAGCGGCGACTCTTGGACAGGGGGCAAAGAGCAGTACTTC	CASSGDSWTGGKEQYF
TRBJ2-3	few	TRBV9	-	TGTGCCAGCAGCGGAGGAGGGAGGCCAGATACGCAGTATTTT	CASSGGGRPDTQYF
TRBJ1-1	-	TRBV7-8	-	TGTGCCAGCAGCATGGACCCGGGCGCTGAAGCTTTCTTT	CASSMDPGAEAFF
TRBJ1-1	-	TRBV20-1	-	TGCAGTGCTAGAGATTTTTACAGGGCGACTGAAGCTTTCTTT	CSARDFYRATEAFF
TRBJ2-5	-	TRBV5-5	TRBD2	TGTGCCAGCAGCGAAGGCAGCGGGACTAGCGGGAGTGCCCCCCGGGGAGAGACCCAGTACTTC	CASSEGSGTSGSAPRGETQYF
TRBJ2-7	few	TRBV18	-	TGTGCCAGCTCTCCTCAGAGGGACGAGCAGTACTTC	CASSPQRDEQYF
TRBJ2-7	-	TRBV15	-	TGTGCCACCGGGGCTTCTCCTACCTACGAGCAGTACTTC	CATGASPTYEQYF
TRBJ2-3	-	TRBV24-1	-	TGTGCCACCGGTGAGGGAGATACGCAGTATTTT	CATGEGDTQYF
TRBJ2-7	-	TRBV5-1	-	TGCGCCAGCAGACCCCCCCAGGGGACTATCGAGCAGTACTTC	CASRPPQGTIEQYF
TRBJ2-7	-	TRBV25-1	TRBD2	TGTGCCAGCAGTGAACGACTGACCGGGACTAGCGACGAGCAGTACTTC	CASSERLTGTSDEQYF
TRBJ1-4	few	TRBV9	-	TGTGCCAGCAGCCCCCGTTTTACCCAACTGGGTGAAAAACTGTTTTTT	CASSPRFTQLGEKLFF
TRBJ2-2	few	TRBV6-6	TRBD2	TGTGCCAGCAGTTACTCAGCGGGGGCAAACACCGGGGAGCTGTTTTTT	CASSYSAGANTGELFF
TRBJ2-7	-	TRBV18	TRBD2	TGTGCCAGCTCACCAGCGACTAGCGGGAGTTATTACGAGCAGTACTTC	CASSPATSGSYYEQYF
TRBJ1-1	few	TRBV7-9	-	TGTGCCAGCAGCCACACGTCCGGCGGCATAGGCAACACTGAAGCTTTCTTT	CASSHTSGGIGNTEAFF
TRBJ2-7	-	TRBV27	-	TGTGCCAGCAGTTCACAGAGGGACATCGGGAGCCACGAGCAGTACTTC	CASSSQRDIGSHEQYF
TRBJ2-5	-	TRBV12-3/TRBV12-4	-	TGTGCCAGCAGTTTATATGGGGACCAAGAGACCCAGTACTTC	CASSLYGDQETQYF